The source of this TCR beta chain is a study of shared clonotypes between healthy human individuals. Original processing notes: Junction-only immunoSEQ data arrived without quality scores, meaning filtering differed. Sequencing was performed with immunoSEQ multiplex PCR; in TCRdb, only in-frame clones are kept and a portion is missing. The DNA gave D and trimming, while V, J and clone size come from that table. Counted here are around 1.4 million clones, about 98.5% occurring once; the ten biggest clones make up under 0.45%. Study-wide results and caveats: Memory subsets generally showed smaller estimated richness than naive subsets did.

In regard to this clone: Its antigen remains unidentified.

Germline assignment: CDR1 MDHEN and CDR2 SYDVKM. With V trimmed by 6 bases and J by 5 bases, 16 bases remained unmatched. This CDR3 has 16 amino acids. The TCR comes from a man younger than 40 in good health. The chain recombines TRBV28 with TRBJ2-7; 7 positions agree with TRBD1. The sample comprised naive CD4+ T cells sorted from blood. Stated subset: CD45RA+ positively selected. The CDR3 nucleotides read TGTGCCAGCAGACCTTCCCCCGGGACAGCCCGCCACGAGCAGTACTTC. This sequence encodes CASRPSPGTARHEQYF.